Given below is one T cell receptor beta chain in context. The sample belongs to a study of T cell repertoires in cytomegalovirus infection. MiXCR was run by TCRdb on the reads, yielding one entry per CDR3 protein. The table has about 530,000 distinct CDR3 sequences, around a quarter seen once. This receptor was identified in a human donor in good health (CMV status not recorded). Some clones in this sample may be carry-over from other donors' samples. Sequenced sample: PBMCs.

The CDR3 DNA reads as TGCGCCAGCAGCCAGCGAACAGGGGGGTTTTACGAGCAGTACGTC. Its protein product is CASSQRTGGFYEQYV. The gene calls are TRBV4-1 and TRBJ2-7, with 8 nucleotides matching TRBD1. Germline V CDR1 and CDR2: MGHRA, YSYEKL. The V gene end was trimmed by 3 bases and the J gene end by 4 bases; junction bases not matched to a gene: 8. There are 15 residues in the CDR3.